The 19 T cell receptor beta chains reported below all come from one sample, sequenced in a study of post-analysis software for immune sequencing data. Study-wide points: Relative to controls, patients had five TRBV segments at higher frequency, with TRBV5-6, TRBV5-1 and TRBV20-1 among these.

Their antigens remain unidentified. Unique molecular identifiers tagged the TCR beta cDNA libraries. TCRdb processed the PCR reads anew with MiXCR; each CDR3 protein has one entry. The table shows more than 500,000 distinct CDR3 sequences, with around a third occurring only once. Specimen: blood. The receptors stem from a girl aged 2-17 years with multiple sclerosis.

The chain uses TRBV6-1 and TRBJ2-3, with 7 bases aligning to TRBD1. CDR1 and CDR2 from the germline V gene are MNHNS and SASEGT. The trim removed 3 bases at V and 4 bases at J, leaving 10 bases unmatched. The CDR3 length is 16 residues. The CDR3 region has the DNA TGTGCCAGCAGTGACACCAGGGGGTGGCAGCCAGATACGCAGTATTTT. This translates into CASSDTRGWQPDTQYF.

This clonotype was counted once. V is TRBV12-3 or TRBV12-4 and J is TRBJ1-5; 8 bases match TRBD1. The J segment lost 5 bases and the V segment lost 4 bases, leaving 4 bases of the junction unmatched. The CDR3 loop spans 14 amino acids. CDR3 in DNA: TGTGCCAGCAGTTCTTCAGGGGGCCATCAGCCCCAGCATTTT. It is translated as CASSSSGGHQPQHF.

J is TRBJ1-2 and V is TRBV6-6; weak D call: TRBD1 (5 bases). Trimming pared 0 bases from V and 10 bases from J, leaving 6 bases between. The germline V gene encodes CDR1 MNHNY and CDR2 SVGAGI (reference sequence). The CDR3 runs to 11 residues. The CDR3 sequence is CASSYSGPYTF. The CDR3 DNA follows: TGTGCCAGCAGTTACTCGGGGCCCTACACCTTC.

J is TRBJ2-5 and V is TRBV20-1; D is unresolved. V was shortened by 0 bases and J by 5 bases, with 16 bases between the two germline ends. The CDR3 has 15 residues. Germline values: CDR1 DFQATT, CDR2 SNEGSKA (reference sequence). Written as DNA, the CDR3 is TGCAGTGCTAGAGATCAACGGGCGCACTGGGAGACCCAGTACTTC. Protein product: CSARDQRAHWETQYF.

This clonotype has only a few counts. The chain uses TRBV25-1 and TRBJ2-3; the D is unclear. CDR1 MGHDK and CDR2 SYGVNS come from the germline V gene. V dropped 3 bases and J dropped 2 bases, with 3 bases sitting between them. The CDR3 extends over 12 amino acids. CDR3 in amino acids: CASSDFTDTQYF. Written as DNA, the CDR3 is TGTGCCAGCAGTGACTTCACAGATACGCAGTATTTT. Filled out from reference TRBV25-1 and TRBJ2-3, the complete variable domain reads EADIYQTPRYLVIGTGKKITLECSQTMGHDKMYWYQQDPGMELHLIHYSYGVNSTEKGDLSSESTVSRIRTEHFPLTLESARPSHTSQYLCASSDFTDTQYFGPGTRLTVL.

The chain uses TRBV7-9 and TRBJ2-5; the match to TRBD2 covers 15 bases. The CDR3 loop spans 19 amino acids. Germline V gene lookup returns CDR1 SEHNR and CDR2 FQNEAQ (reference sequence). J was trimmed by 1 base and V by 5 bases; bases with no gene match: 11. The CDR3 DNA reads TGTGCCAGCAGCCCCACCGCGGGACTAGCGGGGGGACCCCAAGAGACCCAGTACTTC. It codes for CASSPTAGLAGGPQETQYF.

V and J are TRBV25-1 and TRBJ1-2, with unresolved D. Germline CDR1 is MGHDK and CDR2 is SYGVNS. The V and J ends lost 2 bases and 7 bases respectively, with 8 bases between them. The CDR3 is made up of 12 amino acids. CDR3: CASSERESGYTF. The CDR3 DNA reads TGTGCCAGCAGTGAACGGGAGTCTGGCTACACCTTC.

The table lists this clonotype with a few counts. The CDR3 sequence: CASSFHDRSSYTF. CDR3 nucleotides: TGTGCCAGCAGTTTCCATGACAGGTCTAGCTACACCTTC. The chain carries TRBV12-3 or TRBV12-4 and TRBJ1-2, with a possible D match to TRBD1 (6 bases). The CDR3 covers 13 residues. With 3 bases removed from V and 9 bases from J, the gap between germline ends came to 14 bases.

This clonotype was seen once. CDR3 in amino acids: CASSQEGWQPQHF. Here the CDR3 DNA reads TGCGCCAGCAGCCAAGAGGGGTGGCAGCCCCAGCATTTT. This chain links TRBV4-1 with TRBJ1-5; no definite D call. CDR1 MGHRA and CDR2 YSYEKL come from the germline V gene. The CDR3 covers 13 residues. V dropped 0 bases and J dropped 7 bases, with 7 bases sitting between them.

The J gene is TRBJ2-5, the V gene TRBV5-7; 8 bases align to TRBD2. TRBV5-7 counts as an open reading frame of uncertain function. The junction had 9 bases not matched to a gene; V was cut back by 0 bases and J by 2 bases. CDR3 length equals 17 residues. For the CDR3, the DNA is TGTGCCAGCAGCTTGGCGAGGCTCCCGGGGGGGCAAGAGACCCAGTACTTC. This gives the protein CASSLARLPGGQETQYF.

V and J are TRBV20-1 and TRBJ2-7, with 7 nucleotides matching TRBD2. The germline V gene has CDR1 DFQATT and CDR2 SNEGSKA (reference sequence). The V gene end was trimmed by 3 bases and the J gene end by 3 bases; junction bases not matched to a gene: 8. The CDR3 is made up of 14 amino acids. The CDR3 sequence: CSASFAGVGYEQYF. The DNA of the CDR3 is TGCAGTGCTAGTTTCGCGGGGGTCGGCTACGAGCAGTACTTC.

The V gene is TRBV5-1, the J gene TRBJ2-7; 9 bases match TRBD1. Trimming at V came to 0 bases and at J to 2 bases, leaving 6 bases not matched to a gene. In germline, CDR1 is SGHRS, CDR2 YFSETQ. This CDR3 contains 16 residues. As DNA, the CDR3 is TGCGCCAGCAGCTTGGGGACAGGGGCCGTCCCCTACGAGCAGTACTTC. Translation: CASSLGTGAVPYEQYF. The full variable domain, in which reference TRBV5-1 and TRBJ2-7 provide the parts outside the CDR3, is KAGVTQTPRYLIKTRGQQVTLSCSPISGHRSVSWYQQTPGQGLQFLFEYFSETQRNKGNFPGRFSGRQFSNSRSEMNVSTLELGDSALYLCASSLGTGAVPYEQYFGPGTRLTVT.

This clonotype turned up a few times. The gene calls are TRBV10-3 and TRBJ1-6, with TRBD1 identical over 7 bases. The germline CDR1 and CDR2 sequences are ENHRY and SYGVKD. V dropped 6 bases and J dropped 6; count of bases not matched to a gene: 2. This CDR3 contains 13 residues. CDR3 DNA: TGTGCCATCAGCGGACAGGCTAATTCACCCCTCCACTTT. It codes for CAISGQANSPLHF.

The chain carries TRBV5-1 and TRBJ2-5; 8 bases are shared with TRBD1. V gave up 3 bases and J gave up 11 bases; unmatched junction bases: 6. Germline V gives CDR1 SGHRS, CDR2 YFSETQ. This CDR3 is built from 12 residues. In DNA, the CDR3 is TGCGCCAGCAGCTCCAGGGGGCGAGAGCAGTACTTC. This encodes CASSSRGREQYF.

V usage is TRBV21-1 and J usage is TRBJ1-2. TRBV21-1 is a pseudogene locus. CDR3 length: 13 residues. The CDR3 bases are TGTGCCAGCAGCGAGGTTGATAACTATGGCTACACCTTC. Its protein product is CASSEVDNYGYTF.

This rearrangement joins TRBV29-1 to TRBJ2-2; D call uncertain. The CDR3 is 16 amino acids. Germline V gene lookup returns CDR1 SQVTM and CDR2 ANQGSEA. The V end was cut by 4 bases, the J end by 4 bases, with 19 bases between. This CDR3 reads CSVAMPGPSSTGELFF. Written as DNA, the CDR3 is TGCAGCGTTGCCATGCCCGGGCCATCCAGCACCGGGGAGCTGTTTTTT.

CDR3 in DNA: TGTGCCAGCAGTCCCAGTGGGGGGTTTAATGAAAAACTGTTTTTT. It specifies CASSPSGGFNEKLFF. J is TRBJ1-4 and V is TRBV12-3 or TRBV12-4; TRBD1 is a possible D gene (5 bases). The CDR3 sequence is 15 residues long. V gave up 5 bases and J gave up 4 bases, with 14 bases separating them.

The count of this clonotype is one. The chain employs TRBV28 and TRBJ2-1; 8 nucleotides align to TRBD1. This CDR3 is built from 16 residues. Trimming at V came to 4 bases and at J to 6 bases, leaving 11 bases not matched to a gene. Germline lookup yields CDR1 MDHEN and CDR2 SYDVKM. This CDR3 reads CASSSPNRGDGNEQFF. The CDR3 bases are TGTGCCAGCAGTTCACCCAACAGGGGGGACGGCAATGAGCAGTTCTTC.

CDR3 sequence reads: CASSQSPGQATDTQYF. CDR3 in DNA: TGCGCCAGCAGCCAATCTCCCGGACAGGCCACAGATACGCAGTATTTT. The chain carries TRBV4-1 and TRBJ2-3, with 7 bases aligning to TRBD1. The CDR3 is made up of 16 amino acids. CDR1 is MGHRA and CDR2 is YSYEKL in the germline V gene. V trimming: 2 bases; J trimming: 2 bases; junction bases outside the gene matches: 7.